The next 30 T cell receptor beta chains were all read from a single sample in a study of cytomegalovirus exposure and HLA in healthy donors. The PCR contained 60 Vbeta and 13 Jbeta primers. The method was immunoSEQ multiplex PCR; TCRdb's version includes in-frame clones alone and lacks a portion of them. Among 150,000 to 200,000 clones listed, roughly 81% were seen once. Sequenced: PBMCs. The receptor set was obtained from a girl aged 5 to 17 in good health and CMV-seropositive.

The chain joins TRBV2 to TRBJ1-1; D possibly corresponds to TRBD1 (6 bases). Per germline, CDR1 SNHLY and CDR2 FYNNEI. Trimming removed 7 bases at V and 1 base at J, with 10 bases between. This CDR3 has 13 amino acids. The CDR3 spells CASNRDPNTEAFF. The CDR3 DNA sequence: TGTGCCAGCAACAGGGATCCGAACACTGAAGCTTTCTTT.

The CDR3 DNA reads as TGCGCCAGCAGTCATAAATTTACAGGGTCGGAGACCCAGTACTTC. Translation: CASSHKFTGSETQYF. The rearrangement uses TRBV4-1 and TRBJ2-5; D perhaps matches TRBD1 (6 bases). Looked up from germline, CDR1 is MGHRA and CDR2 is YSYEKL. This CDR3 region has 15 residues. V lost 6 bases, J lost 5 bases, and 19 bases lay in between.

This chain links TRBV18 with TRBJ2-1; D unresolved. V shed 6 bases and J shed 0 bases, with 18 bases lying between them. This CDR3 spans 17 amino acids. The germline CDR1 and CDR2 sequences are KGHSH and LQKENI. The CDR3 bases are TGTGCCAGCTCCCCATCGGCGACTCTGAGCTCCTACAATGAGCAGTTCTTC. This translates into CASSPSATLSSYNEQFF.

V gene TRBV18 combines with J gene TRBJ1-2; 12 bases map to TRBD1. CDR3 length: 15 amino acids. Germline V gives CDR1 KGHSH, CDR2 LQKENI. V was pared by 3 bases and J by 6 bases, with 5 bases of the junction left unmatched. The CDR3 nucleotides read TGTGCCAGCTCACCCCTCGGGACAGGGGGCGATGGCTACACCTTC. Translation gives CASSPLGTGGDGYTF.

The genes are TRBV13 and TRBJ2-7; tentative D call: TRBD1 (5 bases). This CDR3 is 14 amino acids long. Looked up from germline, CDR1 is PRHDT and CDR2 is FYEKMQ (reference sequence). Trimming took 5 bases from V and 4 from J, leaving 15 bases between them. The CDR3 region is CASSAPGWAYEQYF. CDR3 DNA: TGTGCCAGCAGCGCTCCAGGGTGGGCGTACGAGCAGTACTTC.

The CDR3 DNA reads TGCGCCAGCCGGACAGGGGGAGATGGAAACACCATATATTTT. Translation: CASRTGGDGNTIYF. The rearrangement links TRBV5-1 to TRBJ1-3; TRBD1 aligns across 10 bases. The CDR3 spans 14 residues. The junction had 4 bases not matched to a gene; V was cut back by 7 bases and J by 3 bases. Germline loops: CDR1 SGHRS, CDR2 YFSETQ.

The V gene is TRBV19, the J gene TRBJ1-1; weak D call: TRBD1 (5 bases). Trimming shortened V by 3 bases and J by 6 bases, and 8 bases separated the two germline ends. The CDR3 contains 12 residues. Germline V gene lookup returns CDR1 LNHDA and CDR2 SQIVND (reference sequence). As DNA, the CDR3 is TGTGCCAGTAGTATGAGCAGGGCTGAAGCTTTCTTT. Translated: CASSMSRAEAFF.

This clone was recorded once. The rearrangement uses TRBV7-2 and TRBJ2-3; tentative D call: TRBD2 (6 bases). Germline CDR1 reads SGHTA; CDR2 reads FQGNSA. Deletions cut 1 base from V and 7 bases from J, with 21 bases between. The CDR3 loop spans 17 amino acids. The CDR3 region is CASSLVKLRGGKHTQYF. The CDR3 coding sequence is TGTGCCAGCAGCTTAGTAAAGTTGCGGGGAGGAAAACATACGCAGTATTTT.

This CDR3 is CASSSGRGAGDTQYF. The CDR3 nucleotides read TGTGCCAGCAGTTCTGGACGTGGGGCCGGAGATACGCAGTATTTT. The chain is built from TRBV27 and TRBJ2-3, with D possibly matching TRBD1 (5 bases). V lost 4 bases and J 5 bases, leaving 16 bases between the germline ends. From germline, CDR1 is MNHEY and CDR2 SMNVEV (reference sequence). There are 15 residues in the CDR3.

The rearrangement joins TRBV19 to TRBJ1-4; possible D gene TRBD1, 6 bases. Per germline, CDR1 LNHDA and CDR2 SQIVND (reference sequence). The V end was cut by 6 bases, the J end by 7 bases, with 12 bases between. The CDR3 runs to 13 residues. CDR3 in DNA: TGTGCCAGTAGAGCCAGGGGATTTGAAAAACTGTTTTTT. This gives the protein CASRARGFEKLFF. The entire variable domain, with the rest obtained from reference TRBV19 and TRBJ1-4, is as follows: DGGITQSPKYLFRKEGQNVTLSCEQNLNHDAMYWYRQDPGQGLRLIYYSQIVNDFQKGDIAEGYSVSREKKESFPLTVTSAQKNPTAFYLCASRARGFEKLFFGSGTQLSVL.

With respect to this clone: Germline and junction disagree at one end, which may indicate a read error. The chain carries TRBV19 and TRBJ2-7, with 10 positions matching TRBD2. The CDR3 length is 15 residues. Germline CDR1 and CDR2: LNHDA and SQIVND (reference sequence). The CDR3 region is CASSIAGGSSYEQYF. In DNA, the CDR3 is TGTGCCAGTAGCATAGCGGGGGGTTCCTCCTACGAGCAGTACTTC.

The V and J genes are TRBV11-2 and TRBJ1-3; D might be TRBD1 (6 bases). CDR1 and CDR2 (germline): SGHAT, FQNNGV. This CDR3 region has 17 residues. V lost 1 base, J lost 0 bases, and 13 bases lay in between. CDR3 sequence reads: CASSLVQGGISGNTIYF. The CDR3 DNA follows: TGTGCCAGCAGCTTAGTACAGGGTGGTATCTCTGGAAACACCATATATTTT. The whole variable domain, filled in from reference TRBV11-2 and TRBJ1-3, reads EAGVAQSPRYKIIEKRQSVAFWCNPISGHATLYWYQQILGQGPKLLIQFQNNGVVDDSQLPKDRFSAERLKGVDSTLKIQPAKLEDSAVYLCASSLVQGGISGNTIYFGEGSWLTVV.

The chain is built from TRBV9 and TRBJ1-6; weak D call: TRBD1 (5 bases). The V end lost 0 bases, the J end lost 5 bases, and 6 bases lay between the germline ends. This CDR3 spans 14 amino acids. Looked up from germline, CDR1 is SGDLS and CDR2 is YYNGEE. For the CDR3, the DNA is TGTGCCAGCAGCGTAGCGGACAATAATTCACCCCTCCACTTT. Translated, it gives CASSVADNNSPLHF. Complete variable domain (other parts from reference TRBV9 and TRBJ1-6): DSGVTQTPKHLITATGQRVTLRCSPRSGDLSVYWYQQSLDQGLQFLIQYYNGEERAKGNILERFSAQQFPDLHSELNLSSLELGDSALYFCASSVADNNSPLHFGNGTRLTVT.

J is TRBJ1-2 and V is TRBV19, with 8 positions matching TRBD1. V gave up 1 base and J gave up 1 base; unmatched junction bases: 8. The germline V gene has CDR1 LNHDA and CDR2 SQIVND (reference sequence). The CDR3 loop spans 17 amino acids. The CDR3 DNA sequence: TGTGCCAGTAGTATAGGGACAGGGATAGACTTTAACTATGGCTACACCTTC. Protein: CASSIGTGIDFNYGYTF.

This sequence joins TRBV6-1 and TRBJ1-5, with 7 bases identical to TRBD1. This CDR3 contains 15 residues. V lost 4 bases, J lost 6 bases, and 9 bases stayed unmatched. Germline CDR1 and CDR2: MNHNS and SASEGT. CDR3 DNA sequence: TGTGCCAGCAGTGGAAACGAACAGGGGTCTCAGCCCCAGCATTTT. Protein: CASSGNEQGSQPQHF.

This rearrangement joins TRBV5-1 to TRBJ2-3; TRBD2 matches 11 bases. V shed 3 bases, J shed 4 bases, and the junction held 10 bases outside the gene matches. This CDR3 has 17 residues. Germline V gene lookup returns CDR1 SGHRS and CDR2 YFSETQ. This CDR3 reads CASSSGLAGMPSDTQYF. Written as DNA, the CDR3 is TGCGCCAGCAGCTCCGGACTAGCGGGTATGCCGTCAGATACGCAGTATTTT.

This rearrangement joins TRBV27 to TRBJ1-1, with no clear D. CDR1 is MNHEY, CDR2 SMNVEV, per germline (reference sequence). V was cut by 7 bases and J by 4 bases, with 10 bases left in between. This CDR3 has 12 amino acids. CDR3 amino acids: CASKALGTEAFF. In nucleotides, the CDR3 is TGTGCCAGCAAGGCACTAGGCACTGAAGCTTTCTTT.

The rearrangement links TRBV27 to TRBJ1-2; D ambiguous. There are 14 residues in the CDR3. CDR1 MNHEY and CDR2 SMNVEV come from the germline V gene (reference sequence). The V and J ends lost 6 bases and 0 bases respectively, with 11 bases between them. CDR3 nucleotides: TGTGCCAGCAGAACGGGAGGAGCTAACTATGGCTACACCTTC. It encodes CASRTGGANYGYTF.

The rearrangement links TRBV4-2 to TRBJ1-1; D uncertain. The CDR3 runs to 15 residues. V lost 1 base and J lost 0, with 9 bases in between. Germline CDR1 LGHNA, CDR2 YNFKEQ. CDR3 sequence: CASSQAYTLNTEAFF. In DNA, the CDR3 is TGTGCCAGCAGCCAAGCGTACACCCTGAACACTGAAGCTTTCTTT.

The V and J genes are TRBV7-3 and TRBJ2-5; a possible D gene is TRBD1 (6 bases). In germline, CDR1 is SGHTA, CDR2 FQGTGA. Deletions cut 4 bases from V and 5 bases from J, with 14 bases between. The CDR3 runs 14 residues. The CDR3 nucleotides are TGTGCCAGCAGCTCAGGACAGAAGCGGGAGACCCAGTACTTC. Amino acid sequence: CASSSGQKRETQYF.

This clone has at least ten counts. The chain employs TRBV10-2 and TRBJ2-1; the D gene is possibly TRBD2 (7 bases). The CDR3 totals 14 residues. The V gene lost 8 bases and the J gene lost 9 bases, with 20 bases spanning the gap. Germline CDR1 and CDR2: WSHSY and SAAADI. The CDR3 coding sequence is TGCGCCAGCCCCCATCGCCGGGGGGCCGGTGAGCAGTTCTTC. As protein: CASPHRRGAGEQFF.

The chain links TRBV19 to TRBJ1-2; D may be TRBD1 (5 bases). The CDR3 covers 15 residues. Germline V CDR1 and CDR2: LNHDA, SQIVND (reference sequence). V was pared by 5 bases and J by 8 bases, with 21 bases between. The CDR3 coding sequence is TGTGCCAGTAGTGGCCTCGGGACTTCAAGTTGGGGCTACACCTTC. Protein product: CASSGLGTSSWGYTF.

In this sample, this clone turned up once. The chain couples TRBV15 to TRBJ1-5, with 7 bases fitting TRBD1. CDR1 is LNHNV, CDR2 YYDKDF, per germline (reference sequence). The CDR3 has 14 amino acids. V dropped 3 bases and J dropped 4; count of bases not matched to a gene: 3. CDR3 sequence: CATSRGQINQPQHF. CDR3 nucleotide sequence: TGTGCCACCAGCAGGGGACAGATTAATCAGCCCCAGCATTTT.

This sequence joins TRBV4-1 and TRBJ1-1; 7 bases agree with TRBD1. Germline loops: CDR1 MGHRA, CDR2 YSYEKL. The V segment lost 1 base and the J segment 5 bases; nucleotides outside the gene matches: 10. CDR3 size: 16 residues. CDR3 sequence: CASSQVSGQGGTEAFF. In DNA form, the CDR3 reads TGCGCCAGCAGCCAAGTGTCAGGCCAGGGGGGTACTGAAGCTTTCTTT.

The chain joins TRBV28 to TRBJ1-2; TRBD1 might be the D (6 bases). The V end was cut by 2 bases, the J end by 8 bases, with 15 bases between. Germline V CDR1 and CDR2: MDHEN, SYDVKM. This CDR3 region has 14 residues. The CDR3 here is CASSLGHRAGGYTF. DNA of the CDR3: TGTGCCAGCAGTTTAGGGCACAGGGCCGGGGGCTACACCTTC.

The genes are TRBV25-1 and TRBJ1-2; no definite D call. Trimming removed 4 bases from V and 14 bases from J, with 14 bases in between. The CDR3 has 11 amino acids. Per germline, CDR1 MGHDK and CDR2 SYGVNS. For the CDR3, the DNA is TGTGCCAGCAGTGCCCCCGGGAAGGAAACCTTC. This translates into CASSAPGKETF.

The J gene is TRBJ1-1, the V gene TRBV11-3; 9 positions agree with TRBD1. The CDR3 runs to 13 residues. Germline values: CDR1 SGHNT, CDR2 YENEEA. The V segment lost 2 bases and the J segment 7 bases; nucleotides outside the gene matches: 2. The DNA of the CDR3 is TGTGCCAGCAGCTTATCGGACAGGGGTGAAGCTTTCTTT. This sequence encodes CASSLSDRGEAFF.

The chain links TRBV5-1 to TRBJ1-1, with TRBD1 matching over 7 bases. CDR1 is SGHRS and CDR2 is YFSETQ in the germline V gene. CDR3 length equals 12 residues. The V segment lost 4 bases and the J segment 4 bases; nucleotides outside the gene matches: 1. CDR3 loop: CASSPGGTEAFF. DNA for the CDR3: TGCGCCAGCAGCCCAGGGGGCACTGAAGCTTTCTTT.

V gene TRBV7-9 combines with J gene TRBJ1-5; D may be TRBD1 (6 bases). Trimming removed 5 bases at V and 1 base at J, with 15 bases between. The CDR3 contains 16 residues. CDR1 SEHNR and CDR2 FQNEAQ come from the germline V gene (reference sequence). This chain's CDR3 is CASSPPWGLSNQPQHF. The DNA for the CDR3 is TGTGCCAGCAGCCCCCCTTGGGGGCTGAGCAATCAGCCCCAGCATTTT.

The chain couples TRBV11-2 to TRBJ2-1; 11 bases are shared with TRBD2. The J segment lost 5 bases and the V segment lost 3 bases, leaving 3 bases of the junction unmatched. Germline V gene sequence: CDR1 SGHAT, CDR2 FQNNGV. The length of the CDR3 is 15 residues. The CDR3 nucleotides are TGTGCCAGCAGCTTCCTAGCGGGGGGTCACAATGAGCAGTTCTTC. This translates into CASSFLAGGHNEQFF.